Below, 9 T cell receptor beta chains from the same sample are listed, as sequenced in a study of cytomegalovirus exposure and HLA in healthy donors. The protocol was immunoSEQ multiplex PCR, while the TCRdb copy is restricted to in-frame clones and leaves out a portion. This sample yields roughly 75,000 clones, of which around 85% are seen a single time; 3% belongs to the top ten. Input material: PBMCs. These receptors all stem from a man younger than 45 in good health and CMV-seronegative.

This clone was found a few times. The chain combines TRBV5-1 with TRBJ1-5, with 9 bases that match TRBD1. Germline CDR1 SGHRS, CDR2 YFSETQ. V was pared by 0 bases and J by 6 bases, with 1 base of the junction left unmatched. The CDR3 loop spans 14 amino acids. In DNA, the CDR3 is TGCGCCAGCAGCTTGGAACAGGGGGCTCAGCCCCAGCATTTT. Its translation: CASSLEQGAQPQHF.

The genes are TRBV6-5 and TRBJ1-5, with D possibly TRBD1 on 6 matching bases. Between the trimmed V and J ends, which lost 6 bases and 9 bases, there was a span of 12 bases. This CDR3 has 12 amino acids. Germline V gene sequence: CDR1 MNHEY, CDR2 SVGAGI. CDR3: CASRQGFGPQHF. The CDR3 DNA is TGTGCCAGCAGACAGGGTTTCGGGCCCCAGCATTTT.

This clone has a single count. V and J are TRBV7-2 and TRBJ2-5; TRBD2 aligns across 9 bases. The germline V gene has CDR1 SGHTA and CDR2 FQGNSA. V was clipped by 1 base and J by 5 bases; unmatched bases: 8. This CDR3 comprises 16 residues. The CDR3: CASSLDRAGGGETQYF. CDR3 DNA: TGTGCCAGCAGCTTAGATCGAGCGGGGGGAGGGGAGACCCAGTACTTC.

The chain couples TRBV18 to TRBJ2-3, with 7 bases that match TRBD1. The length of the CDR3 is 15 residues. V shed 4 bases, J shed 9 bases, and the junction held 13 bases outside the gene matches. Per germline, CDR1 KGHSH and CDR2 LQKENI. CDR3 residues: CASSLRQGRMSTQYF. The CDR3, as DNA: TGTGCCAGCTCACTAAGACAGGGCCGTATGAGCACGCAGTATTTT.

The chain uses TRBV13 and TRBJ2-1; weak D call: TRBD1 (7 bases). V dropped 5 bases and J dropped 7 bases, with 18 bases sitting between them. The CDR3 covers 15 residues. Germline lookup yields CDR1 PRHDT and CDR2 FYEKMQ (reference sequence). DNA of the CDR3: TGTGCCAGCAGCAACTCCCGCCAGGGGGGAAATGAGCAGTTCTTC. This gives the protein CASSNSRQGGNEQFF.

V usage is TRBV29-1 and J usage is TRBJ1-2; 8 bases are shared with TRBD1. From germline, CDR1 is SQVTM and CDR2 ANQGSEA. This CDR3 is 15 amino acids long. The junction had 10 bases not matched to a gene; V was cut back by 3 bases and J by 4 bases. The CDR3 spells CSVDWGQGAAYGYTF. The CDR3 region has the DNA TGCAGCGTTGACTGGGGTCAGGGGGCGGCCTATGGCTACACCTTC.

The chain combines TRBV30 with TRBJ2-3; 15 nucleotides agree with TRBD2. CDR1 GTSNPN and CDR2 SVGIG come from the germline V gene (reference sequence). The CDR3 contains 19 residues. The junction had 13 bases not matched to a gene; V was cut back by 4 bases and J by 2 bases. The chain's CDR3 is CAWIQGLAGGPTTTDTQYF. CDR3 nucleotides: TGTGCCTGGATCCAAGGACTAGCGGGAGGGCCAACAACCACAGATACGCAGTATTTT.

In its sample, this clone was seen a few times. This chain uses TRBV6-5 with TRBJ2-7; 9 nucleotides match TRBD1. CDR3 length: 15 residues. Per germline, CDR1 MNHEY and CDR2 SVGAGI. Trimming took 2 bases from V and 2 from J; bases not matched to a gene: 4. This CDR3 is CASSYQDRGTYEQYF. The CDR3 region has the DNA TGTGCCAGCAGTTACCAGGACAGGGGAACCTACGAGCAGTACTTC.

This clone has a count of ten or more. The chain is built from TRBV19 and TRBJ1-3; D might be TRBD1 (6 bases). The V gene's germline CDR1 is LNHDA and CDR2 SQIVND (reference sequence). The CDR3 is 15 amino acids. V lost 7 bases, J lost 5 bases, and 18 bases lay in between. This chain's CDR3 is CASNPSDSYRNTIYF. CDR3 DNA: TGTGCCAGTAATCCCTCGGACAGTTATCGAAACACCATATATTTT.